The entry below describes one T cell receptor (beta chain). This specimen comes from a study of cytomegalovirus exposure and HLA in healthy donors. The validation cohort, a group of under 150 subjects, included the donors and was separate from the roughly 720-subject first cohort. Clones were sequenced by immunoSEQ multiplex PCR, and TCRdb holds only the in-frame ones, with some missing. Of 100,000 to 120,000 clones detected, over 75% appear once; the ten largest clones hold approximately 1.5%. The CDR3 loop spans 17 amino acids. The germline V gene has CDR1 KGHSH and CDR2 LQKENI. The V end lost 3 bases, the J end lost 2 bases, and 17 bases lay between the germline ends.

Material for sequencing was PBMCs. This TCR was recovered from a woman aged 25 to 39 in good health and CMV-seropositive. The rearrangement links TRBV18 to TRBJ1-3; D is perhaps TRBD1 (5 bases). This CDR3 reads CASSPRPPVGAGNTIYF. The CDR3 nucleotides read TGTGCCAGCTCACCTAGACCTCCCGTAGGGGCTGGAAACACCATATATTTT.